This TCR beta chain is from a study of blood T cell repertoires in COVID-19. Study at large: Acute-phase and convalescent COVID-19 samples originated in the United States, Italy and Spain. In each case, the material was cDNA or gDNA derived from T cells, B-cell-depleted T cells, or PBMCs.

The table came from immunoSEQ multiplex PCR; TCRdb's copy has only in-frame clones and leaves some out. The data show roughly 200,000 clones, 86% seen once. Participants' own reports of clinical history determined their cohort assignment. Germline CDR1 is MNHEY and CDR2 is SMNVEV (reference sequence). CDR3 length: 15 amino acids. Trimming left V 4 bases short and J 7 bases short, with 18 bases between. The chain carries TRBV27 and TRBJ2-3, with D tentatively TRBD1 (6 bases). The receptor comes from a man between 40 and 49 years old with acute COVID-19. The material sequenced was PBMCs or T cells enriched from blood (not recorded which). CDR3 bases: TGTGCCAGCAGTTCCCCCGACAGGACGGCGAATACGCAGTATTTT. Its protein product is CASSSPDRTANTQYF.